These 21 T cell receptor beta chains originate from one sample sequenced in a study of cytomegalovirus exposure and HLA in healthy donors. Vbeta (60) and Jbeta (13) primers were used in the PCR. The repertoire was sequenced with immunoSEQ multiplex PCR; TCRdb's copy has only in-frame clones and lacks some. The table lists over 150,000 clones, about four fifths of them singletons. Sequencing was carried out using PBMCs. The receptors originated from a girl aged 5 to 17 in good health and CMV-seropositive.

The chain couples TRBV5-1 to TRBJ2-7; 12 positions match TRBD2. CDR3 length equals 18 residues. Unmatched junction bases numbered 11, after V lost 2 bases and J lost 2 bases. Germline CDR1 is SGHRS and CDR2 is YFSETQ. This chain's CDR3 is CASSFLTSGGLETYEQYF. In nucleotides, the CDR3 is TGCGCCAGCAGCTTTCTGACTAGCGGGGGCCTAGAGACCTACGAGCAGTACTTC.

This chain connects TRBV5-4 to TRBJ2-5; 10 nucleotides align to TRBD1. This CDR3 contains 18 residues. Germline assignment: CDR1 SGHNT and CDR2 YYREEE (reference sequence). V lost 3 bases and J lost 2; bases outside the gene matches: 13. Here the CDR3 reads CASSSGTGEFTPQETQYF. In nucleotides, the CDR3 is TGTGCCAGCAGCTCAGGGACAGGGGAGTTTACTCCTCAAGAGACCCAGTACTTC.

The V gene is TRBV11-2, the J gene TRBJ1-2; TRBD1 aligns across 7 bases. The CDR3 has 13 residues. V shed 6 bases and J 8 bases; nucleotides not matched to a gene: 9. The germline CDR1 and CDR2 sequences are SGHAT and FQNNGV. The CDR3 nucleotides are TGTGCCAGCAGAACTTCAGGGGGTACCGGCTACACCTTC. This sequence encodes CASRTSGGTGYTF.

The V and J genes are TRBV29-1 and TRBJ1-4; no reliable D call. CDR1 is SQVTM and CDR2 is ANQGSEA in the germline V gene. The V and J ends lost 6 bases and 5 bases respectively, with 13 bases between them. The CDR3 covers 13 residues. The CDR3 nucleotides are TGCAGCGTCGCCGGGTCTAGGAATGAAAAACTGTTTTTT. It specifies CSVAGSRNEKLFF.

V usage is TRBV10-3 and J usage is TRBJ2-7; 7 bases match TRBD1. The V gene's germline CDR1 is ENHRY and CDR2 SYGVKD. Losses at the gene ends were 1 base for V and 2 bases for J; bases not matched to a gene: 11. CDR3 length: 17 residues. The chain's CDR3 is CAISEFWGLTGAYEQYF. CDR3 in DNA: TGTGCCATCAGTGAGTTTTGGGGGCTTACAGGGGCCTACGAGCAGTACTTC.

In its sample, this clone was seen a few times. The genes are TRBV10-3 and TRBJ1-1; no clear D gene. The CDR3 has 13 amino acids. Per the germline V gene, CDR1 is ENHRY and CDR2 is SYGVKD. Trimming took 0 bases from V and 5 from J, leaving 7 bases between them. Here the CDR3 DNA reads TGTGCCATCAGTGAGTCGGGAGGAACTGAAGCTTTCTTT. Amino acids: CAISESGGTEAFF.

The chain is built from TRBV4-3 and TRBJ1-5, with D hard to call. CDR3 length: 18 amino acids. Germline CDR1 and CDR2: LGHNA and YSLEER. Trimming took off 0 bases at V and 0 bases at J, with 15 bases between the two ends. For the CDR3, the DNA is TGCGCCAGCAGCCAAGATCTCGGAGGAAAACTTAGCAATCAGCCCCAGCATTTT. Translation: CASSQDLGGKLSNQPQHF.

V is TRBV19 and J is TRBJ1-2; 8 bases align to TRBD1. CDR1 and CDR2 from the germline V gene are LNHDA and SQIVND (reference sequence). The CDR3 has 15 amino acids. Losses at the gene ends were 7 bases for V and 0 bases for J; bases not matched to a gene: 7. The CDR3 nucleotides read TGTGCCAGTAACTTGGGCAGGGGGCCTAACTATGGCTACACCTTC. Amino acid sequence: CASNLGRGPNYGYTF. The whole variable domain, filled in from reference TRBV19 and TRBJ1-2, reads DGGITQSPKYLFRKEGQNVTLSCEQNLNHDAMYWYRQDPGQGLRLIYYSQIVNDFQKGDIAEGYSVSREKKESFPLTVTSAQKNPTAFYLCASNLGRGPNYGYTFGSGTRLTVV.

V gene TRBV18 combines with J gene TRBJ1-4; no clear D gene. Per germline, CDR1 KGHSH and CDR2 LQKENI. Trimming removed 0 bases at V and 8 bases at J, with 10 bases between. The CDR3 has 14 residues. CDR3 DNA sequence: TGTGCCAGCTCACCACCCGGGATAGGGGAAAAACTGTTTTTT. Encoded protein: CASSPPGIGEKLFF.

The chain employs TRBV11-3 and TRBJ1-1, with D possibly being TRBD1 (5 bases). The CDR3 covers 13 residues. Germline V gene data show CDR1 as SGHNT and CDR2 as YENEEA. V lost 5 bases and J lost 3, with 10 bases in between. In DNA, the CDR3 is TGTGCCAGCAGCCGGAGCAGGGACACTGAAGCTTTCTTT. Protein product: CASSRSRDTEAFF.

The V call is TRBV6-4, the J call TRBJ1-2; a possible D gene is TRBD1 (6 bases). This CDR3 region has 15 residues. V lost 3 bases to trimming and J lost 6 bases, with 17 bases between them. Germline assignment: CDR1 MRHNA and CDR2 SNTAGT. CDR3 coding DNA: TGTGCCAGCAGTGAAAACTCCGGGACAAGTCATGGCTACACCTTC. Residues: CASSENSGTSHGYTF.

The chain couples TRBV7-8 to TRBJ2-7; D might be TRBD1 (6 bases). This CDR3 spans 13 amino acids. V dropped 5 bases and J dropped 6 bases, with 14 bases sitting between them. Germline lookup yields CDR1 SGHVS and CDR2 FQNEAQ. This CDR3 is CASSRRTEGEQYF. CDR3 DNA sequence: TGTGCCAGCAGCCGCCGGACAGAGGGCGAGCAGTACTTC.

The chain links TRBV9 to TRBJ2-7, with D maybe TRBD2 (5 bases). The CDR3 length is 15 residues. The V and J ends lost 2 bases and 4 bases respectively, with 16 bases between them. Germline-derived CDR1 and CDR2 are SGDLS and YYNGEE. CDR3 in amino acids: CASSVSSDGLYEQYF. CDR3 nucleotide sequence: TGTGCCAGCAGCGTTTCCTCGGACGGACTTTACGAGCAGTACTTC.

V usage is TRBV14 and J usage is TRBJ2-7; a weak D match, TRBD1 (6 bases). The CDR3 has 15 residues. Germline V gene lookup returns CDR1 SGHDN and CDR2 FVKESK. The V gene lost 0 bases and the J gene lost 0 bases, with 9 bases spanning the gap. This chain's CDR3 is CASSQETGYSYEQYF. As DNA, the CDR3 is TGTGCCAGCAGCCAAGAGACAGGCTACTCCTACGAGCAGTACTTC.

The rearrangement uses TRBV19 and TRBJ2-5; TRBD1 aligns across 8 bases. The CDR3 totals 18 residues. Germline-derived CDR1 and CDR2 are LNHDA and SQIVND (reference sequence). The ends lost 11 bases at V and 1 base at J; junction bases unmatched: 21. The CDR3 DNA reads TGTGCCTCGGGCGTCGGGGACAGGATGACCAAGGGCCAAGAGACCCAGTACTTC. It translates to CASGVGDRMTKGQETQYF.

This clone was counted a single time. The genes are TRBV18 and TRBJ1-2; D may be TRBD1 (6 bases). The CDR3 runs 14 residues. V was clipped by 3 bases and J by 5 bases, with 13 bases between them. Germline values: CDR1 KGHSH, CDR2 LQKENI. The CDR3 reads CASSPAGVGYGYTF. CDR3 nucleotides: TGTGCCAGCTCACCCGCAGGGGTAGGATATGGCTACACCTTC.

The table lists this clone with a count of one. The rearrangement links TRBV6-5 to TRBJ2-5; maybe TRBD1 (5 bases). The ends were cut back, 4 bases at V and 4 bases at J, with 10 bases in the middle. Germline CDR1 reads MNHEY; CDR2 reads SVGAGI. The CDR3 is 13 amino acids. CDR3 sequence (DNA): TGTGCCAGCAGTTCCAGGGTTAGAGAGACCCAGTACTTC. Translation gives CASSSRVRETQYF.

In this sample, this clone turned up once. This chain uses TRBV9 with TRBJ2-5; the D is unclear. Looked up from germline, CDR1 is SGDLS and CDR2 is YYNGEE. The CDR3 extends over 14 amino acids. V gave up 0 bases and J gave up 7 bases, with 13 bases separating them. The DNA for the CDR3 is TGTGCCAGCAGCGTAGAGAGCCAAAGCGCGACCCAGTACTTC. Its translation: CASSVESQSATQYF.

V is TRBV7-8 and J is TRBJ1-6, with 7 bases lining up with TRBD1. The CDR3 contains 15 residues. Germline V gene lookup returns CDR1 SGHVS and CDR2 FQNEAQ. The ends lost 3 bases at V and 7 bases at J; junction bases unmatched: 6. CDR3 amino acids: CASSFDTGANSPLHF. CDR3 coding DNA: TGTGCCAGCAGCTTTGATACAGGGGCGAATTCACCCCTCCACTTT.

This clone was seen more than once but under ten times. The V gene is TRBV9, the J gene TRBJ1-6; D call uncertain. The V gene lost 0 bases and the J gene lost 10 bases, with 17 bases spanning the gap. The CDR3 is made up of 16 amino acids. Germline V gene lookup returns CDR1 SGDLS and CDR2 YYNGEE. CDR3 sequence: CASSVGPPLWPSPLHF. Written as DNA, the CDR3 is TGTGCCAGCAGCGTAGGGCCCCCTCTCTGGCCATCACCCCTCCACTTT.

The rearrangement uses TRBV6-5 and TRBJ2-5; no reliable D call. Per germline, CDR1 MNHEY and CDR2 SVGAGI. The CDR3 loop spans 12 amino acids. V was pared by 8 bases and J by 7 bases, with 14 bases between. The CDR3 nucleotides read TGTGCCAGCCTAGAATATCCCGGGACCCAGTACTTC. It encodes CASLEYPGTQYF.